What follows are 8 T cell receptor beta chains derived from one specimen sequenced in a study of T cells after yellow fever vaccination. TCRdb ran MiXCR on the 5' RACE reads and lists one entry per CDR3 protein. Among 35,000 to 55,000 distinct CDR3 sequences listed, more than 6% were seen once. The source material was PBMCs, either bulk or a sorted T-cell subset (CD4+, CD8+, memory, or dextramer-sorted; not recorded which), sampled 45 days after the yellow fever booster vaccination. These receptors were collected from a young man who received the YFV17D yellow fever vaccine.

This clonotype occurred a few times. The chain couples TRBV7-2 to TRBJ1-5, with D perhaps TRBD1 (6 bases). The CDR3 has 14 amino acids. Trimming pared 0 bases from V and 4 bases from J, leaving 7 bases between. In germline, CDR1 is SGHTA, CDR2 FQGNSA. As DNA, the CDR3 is TGTGCCAGCAGCTTAGCTGGACAGAATCAGCCCCAGCATTTT. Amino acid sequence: CASSLAGQNQPQHF.

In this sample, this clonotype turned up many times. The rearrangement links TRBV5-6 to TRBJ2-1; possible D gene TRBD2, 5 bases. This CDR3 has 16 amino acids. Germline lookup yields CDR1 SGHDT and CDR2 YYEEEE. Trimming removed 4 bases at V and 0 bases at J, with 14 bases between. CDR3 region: CASSPMAGSSYNEQFF. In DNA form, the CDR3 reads TGTGCCAGCAGCCCCATGGCGGGTAGCTCCTACAATGAGCAGTTCTTC.

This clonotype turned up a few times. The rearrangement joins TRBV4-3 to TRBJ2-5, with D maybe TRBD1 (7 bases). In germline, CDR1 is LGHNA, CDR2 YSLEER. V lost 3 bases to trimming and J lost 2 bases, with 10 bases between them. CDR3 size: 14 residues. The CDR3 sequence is CASSQAGQQETQYF. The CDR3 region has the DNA TGCGCCAGCAGCCAGGCGGGACAGCAAGAGACCCAGTACTTC.

The CDR3 sequence: CSAVARTSTDTQYF. CDR3 DNA sequence: TGCAGTGCTGTCGCCCGGACTAGCACAGATACGCAGTATTTT. The chain carries TRBV20-1 and TRBJ2-3, with a weak D call TRBD2 (5 bases). Germline V gene lookup returns CDR1 DFQATT and CDR2 SNEGSKA (reference sequence). Trimming stripped 5 bases from V and 0 bases from J, with 12 bases between. The CDR3 has 14 residues.

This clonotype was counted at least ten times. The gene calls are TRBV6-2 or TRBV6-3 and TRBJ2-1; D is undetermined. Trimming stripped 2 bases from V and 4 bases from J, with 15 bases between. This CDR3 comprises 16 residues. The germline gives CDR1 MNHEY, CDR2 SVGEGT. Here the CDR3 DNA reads TGTGCCAGCAGTTACCGTCCAGCGCTAAGGTACAATGAGCAGTTCTTC. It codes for CASSYRPALRYNEQFF.

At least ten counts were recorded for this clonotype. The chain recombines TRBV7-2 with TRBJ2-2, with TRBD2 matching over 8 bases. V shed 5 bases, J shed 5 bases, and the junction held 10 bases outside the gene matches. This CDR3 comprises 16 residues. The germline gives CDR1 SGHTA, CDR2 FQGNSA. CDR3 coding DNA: TGTGCCAGCAGCCGTCGACTAGCGACAGAGACCGGGGAGCTGTTTTTT. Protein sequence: CASSRRLATETGELFF.

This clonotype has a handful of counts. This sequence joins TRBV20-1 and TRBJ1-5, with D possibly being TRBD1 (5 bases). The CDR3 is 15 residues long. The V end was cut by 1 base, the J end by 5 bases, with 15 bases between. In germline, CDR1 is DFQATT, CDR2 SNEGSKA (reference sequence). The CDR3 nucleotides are TGCAGTGCTAGAGGGGGCGGGAGGTCGGATCAGCCCCAGCATTTT. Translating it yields CSARGGGRSDQPQHF.

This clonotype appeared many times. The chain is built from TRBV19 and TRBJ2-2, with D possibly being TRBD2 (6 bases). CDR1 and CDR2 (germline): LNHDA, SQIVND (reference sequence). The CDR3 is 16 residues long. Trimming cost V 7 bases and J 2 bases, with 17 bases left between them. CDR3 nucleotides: TGTGCCAGTAACCCTTGGGGCGGGACTAACACCGGGGAGCTGTTTTTT. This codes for CASNPWGGTNTGELFF.